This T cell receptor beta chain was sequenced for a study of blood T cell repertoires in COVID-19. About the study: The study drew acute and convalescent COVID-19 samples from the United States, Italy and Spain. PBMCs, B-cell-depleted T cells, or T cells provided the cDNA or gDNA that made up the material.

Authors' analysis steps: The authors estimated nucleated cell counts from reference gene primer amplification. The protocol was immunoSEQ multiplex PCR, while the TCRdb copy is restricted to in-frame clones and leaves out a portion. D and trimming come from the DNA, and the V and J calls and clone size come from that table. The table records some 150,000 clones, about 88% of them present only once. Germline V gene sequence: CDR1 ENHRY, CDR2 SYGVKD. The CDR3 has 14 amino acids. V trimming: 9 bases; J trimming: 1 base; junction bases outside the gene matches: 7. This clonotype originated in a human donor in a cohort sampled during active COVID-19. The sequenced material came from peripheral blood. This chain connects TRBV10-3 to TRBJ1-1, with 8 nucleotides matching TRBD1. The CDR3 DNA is TGTGCCATAAGGGAGACAGGGGAGAACACTGAAGCTTTCTTT. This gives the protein CAIRETGENTEAFF.